The 13 T cell receptor beta chains given below trace back to one sample, sequenced in a study of blood T cell repertoires in COVID-19. The repertoire was sequenced with immunoSEQ multiplex PCR; TCRdb's copy has only in-frame clones and lacks some. This table holds just over 250,000 clones, around nine tenths found once. The sample taken for sequencing was peripheral blood. Source of these receptors: a woman in her 70s with COVID-19, enrolled during active disease.

This chain connects TRBV12-1 to TRBJ2-7; the DNA was not used to check the table's D call, TRBD2. TRBV12-1 is designated a pseudogene. There are 14 residues in the CDR3. The CDR3 region is CASSSNPATYEQYF. The CDR3 nucleotides are TGTGCCAGCAGCTCTAACCCCGCGACCTACGAGCAGTACTTC.

This chain connects TRBV6-5 to TRBJ1-1; D might be TRBD1 (5 bases). The germline CDR1 and CDR2 sequences are MNHEY and SVGAGI. The CDR3 loop spans 13 amino acids. V was shortened by 6 bases and J by 2 bases, with 10 bases between the two germline ends. The CDR3 DNA follows: TGTGCCAGCAGCGGACACAGCAACACTGAAGCTTTCTTT. Translated: CASSGHSNTEAFF.

The rearrangement uses TRBV27 and TRBJ2-7; 7 nucleotides line up with TRBD1. J gave up 3 bases and V 1 base, and 0 bases lay outside the gene matches. Germline V CDR1 and CDR2: MNHEY, SMNVEV (reference sequence). CDR3 length equals 13 residues. The CDR3 here is CASSLWDSYEQYF. The CDR3 bases are TGTGCCAGCAGTTTATGGGACAGCTACGAGCAGTACTTC.

The chain employs TRBV29-1 and TRBJ2-1; D ambiguous. CDR3 length: 13 residues. V dropped 7 bases and J dropped 4 bases, with 14 bases sitting between them. Germline assignment: CDR1 SQVTM and CDR2 ANQGSEA. In nucleotides, the CDR3 is TGCAGCGAGCCAACCTCCACTTACAATGAGCAGTTCTTC. Amino acids: CSEPTSTYNEQFF.

This clone showed up just once. CDR3 protein: CASSEYRVGEQFF. CDR3 bases: TGTGCCAGCAGTGAGTACAGGGTCGGTGAGCAGTTCTTC. This chain connects TRBV6-1 to TRBJ2-1, with D possibly TRBD1 on 6 matching bases. Trimming took off 3 bases at V and 9 bases at J, with 12 bases between the two ends. Germline values: CDR1 MNHNS, CDR2 SASEGT. This CDR3 comprises 13 residues.

The V and J genes are TRBV30 and TRBJ1-2, with 9 bases lining up with TRBD1. The CDR3 covers 13 residues. Looked up from germline, CDR1 is GTSNPN and CDR2 is SVGIG (reference sequence). V gave up 3 bases and J gave up 6 bases; unmatched junction bases: 5. The CDR3 sequence: CAWSPNRGHGYTF. The CDR3 DNA sequence: TGTGCCTGGAGCCCTAACAGGGGGCATGGCTACACCTTC.

The rearrangement uses TRBV10-3 and TRBJ2-3, with D possibly TRBD2 on 6 matching bases. CDR3 length equals 13 residues. CDR1 and CDR2 (germline): ENHRY, SYGVKD. V gave up 7 bases and J gave up 2 bases, with 10 bases separating them. The CDR3: CAINGGATDTQYF. DNA for the CDR3: TGTGCCATCAACGGGGGAGCCACAGATACGCAGTATTTT.

The chain couples TRBV28 to TRBJ1-2; D call uncertain. V lost 4 bases, J lost 7 bases, and 28 bases lay in between. The CDR3 covers 18 residues. CDR1 and CDR2 from the germline V gene are MDHEN and SYDVKM. This chain's CDR3 is CASSSLWKGADPSGGYTF. CDR3 DNA sequence: TGTGCCAGCAGTTCACTATGGAAAGGCGCAGACCCCTCTGGTGGCTACACCTTC.

This chain connects TRBV28 to TRBJ1-3; perhaps TRBD1 as D (5 bases). Trimming left V 6 bases short and J 4 bases short, with 13 bases between. Germline values: CDR1 MDHEN, CDR2 SYDVKM. This CDR3 spans 14 amino acids. The chain's CDR3 is CASSIGHGGNTIYF. CDR3 nucleotide sequence: TGTGCCAGCAGCATCGGACACGGCGGAAACACCATATATTTT.

The CDR3 loop is CAWSRTSGSVGNEQFF. CDR3 in DNA: TGTGCCTGGAGTCGGACTAGCGGGAGCGTTGGGAATGAGCAGTTCTTC. V gene TRBV30 combines with J gene TRBJ2-1, with 13 positions matching TRBD2. This CDR3 has 16 residues. The germline gives CDR1 GTSNPN, CDR2 SVGIG (reference sequence). V trimming: 2 bases; J trimming: 7 bases; junction bases outside the gene matches: 8.

On this clone itself: Germline is not matched at one junction end, which may reflect a read error. The chain couples TRBV7-7 to TRBJ2-5; D is perhaps TRBD2 (7 bases). CDR1 and CDR2 from the germline V gene are SSHAT and FNYEAQ (reference sequence). The CDR3 extends over 15 amino acids. The CDR3 DNA follows: TGTGCTAGCAGCTTAGGGGCCGGGGGGCAGGAGACCCAGTACTTC. Protein sequence: CASSLGAGGQETQYF.

This clone was seen a handful of times. V gene TRBV28 combines with J gene TRBJ2-3, with 9 bases lining up with TRBD1. Trimming cost V 6 bases and J 3 bases; bases outside gene matches: 10. This CDR3 has 16 residues. The germline V gene has CDR1 MDHEN and CDR2 SYDVKM. The CDR3 sequence is CASSYSGQGMTDTQYF. The CDR3, as DNA: TGTGCCAGCAGCTACAGCGGACAGGGGATGACAGATACGCAGTATTTT.

The V call is TRBV19, the J call TRBJ2-2; a weak D match, TRBD2 (5 bases). The CDR3 has 14 residues. CDR1 LNHDA and CDR2 SQIVND come from the germline V gene (reference sequence). V was pared by 0 bases and J by 6 bases, with 8 bases between. CDR3 in amino acids: CASSIDRGSGELFF. The CDR3 DNA is TGTGCCAGTAGTATAGATCGAGGGTCCGGGGAGCTGTTTTTT. The variable domain in full, with the rest retrieved from reference TRBV19 and TRBJ2-2, is DGGITQSPKYLFRKEGQNVTLSCEQNLNHDAMYWYRQDPGQGLRLIYYSQIVNDFQKGDIAEGYSVSREKKESFPLTVTSAQKNPTAFYLCASSIDRGSGELFFGEGSRLTVL.